The 28 T cell receptor beta chains reported below all come from one sample, sequenced in a study of T cell changes during pregnancy in multiple sclerosis. Profiled with immunoSEQ multiplex PCR; TCRdb holds only in-frame clones, not every one. The sample shows over 70,000 clones, around 90% of them seen only once. The specimen comprised peripheral blood, sampled in the first trimester of pregnancy. The receptors come from a female donor in good health, enrolled as a control in a pregnancy study.

This clone was seen a few times. DNA of the CDR3: TGTGCCAGCAGTCCACAGGGGGCTGGTCAGCCCCAGCATTTT. Translated, it gives CASSPQGAGQPQHF. The chain couples TRBV2 to TRBJ1-5, with 9 bases identical to TRBD1. Trimming at V came to 5 bases and at J to 6 bases, leaving 5 bases not matched to a gene. There are 14 residues in the CDR3. Germline CDR1 and CDR2: SNHLY and FYNNEI.

This chain links TRBV6-1 with TRBJ1-5, with 7 bases lining up with TRBD1. The germline V gene encodes CDR1 MNHNS and CDR2 SASEGT. V lost 4 bases, J lost 0 bases, and 3 bases stayed unmatched. There are 15 residues in the CDR3. CDR3 in DNA: TGTGCCAGCAGTGGACAGGGTTTTAGCAATCAGCCCCAGCATTTT. This codes for CASSGQGFSNQPQHF.

The gene calls are TRBV23-1 and TRBJ2-4; a weak D match, TRBD2 (5 bases). TRBV23-1 is reported as an ORF; its role is uncertain. Trimming shortened V by 4 bases and J by 0 bases, and 16 bases separated the two germline ends. The CDR3 consists of 17 residues. CDR3 sequence (DNA): TGCGCCAGCAGTCCCCGGACGGGAAATATAGCCAAAAACATTCAGTACTTC. Residues: CASSPRTGNIAKNIQYF.

This chain links TRBV6-5 with TRBJ1-1, with D possibly matching TRBD1 (6 bases). The CDR3 runs 13 residues. CDR1 and CDR2 (germline): MNHEY, SVGAGI. Deletions cut 5 bases from V and 0 bases from J, with 7 bases between. The CDR3 region is CASSRQVNTEAFF. The CDR3, as DNA: TGTGCCAGCAGTAGACAGGTGAACACTGAAGCTTTCTTT.

The rearrangement links TRBV5-1 to TRBJ1-4, with no clear D. The CDR3 loop spans 14 amino acids. Germline V gene sequence: CDR1 SGHRS, CDR2 YFSETQ. V lost 3 bases to trimming and J lost 10 bases, with 16 bases between them. CDR3 sequence reads: CASSSDWEGGKLFF. CDR3 bases: TGCGCCAGCAGCTCAGACTGGGAGGGCGGAAAACTGTTTTTT.

This clone was counted only a few times. This chain uses TRBV2 with TRBJ1-2; 10 bases match TRBD1. The V and J ends lost 3 bases and 6 bases, in that order; junction bases with no gene match: 4. The CDR3 is made up of 14 amino acids. Germline V gene data show CDR1 as SNHLY and CDR2 as FYNNEI. This chain's CDR3 is CASSDPGQGNGYTF. As DNA, the CDR3 is TGTGCCAGCAGTGATCCGGGACAGGGGAATGGCTACACCTTC.

CDR3 protein: CASSAPGGNEQFF. CDR3 bases: TGTGCCAGCAGCGCCCCAGGGGGCAATGAGCAGTTCTTC. The J gene is TRBJ2-1, the V gene TRBV9, with TRBD1 matching 7 bases. Germline CDR1 is SGDLS and CDR2 is YYNGEE. The trim removed 3 bases at V and 6 bases at J, leaving 3 bases unmatched. The CDR3 consists of 13 residues.

V is TRBV7-9 and J is TRBJ2-2, with TRBD1 identical over 8 bases. The CDR3 spans 16 residues. With 5 bases clipped from V and 4 bases from J, the junction kept 9 bases outside the gene matches. The germline V gene has CDR1 SEHNR and CDR2 FQNEAQ (reference sequence). This CDR3 is CASSDHDRGRTGELFF. Here the CDR3 DNA reads TGTGCCAGCAGCGACCATGACAGGGGACGCACCGGGGAGCTGTTTTTT.

V gene TRBV19 combines with J gene TRBJ2-7; D gene uncertain. Looked up from germline, CDR1 is LNHDA and CDR2 is SQIVND (reference sequence). The V end lost 2 bases, the J end lost 4 bases, and 12 bases lay between the germline ends. The CDR3 consists of 14 residues. CDR3 nucleotide sequence: TGTGCCAGTAGTATAAGTCAGGTTGTGTACGAGCAGTACTTC. Translating gives CASSISQVVYEQYF. The entire variable domain, with the rest obtained from reference TRBV19 and TRBJ2-7, is as follows: DGGITQSPKYLFRKEGQNVTLSCEQNLNHDAMYWYRQDPGQGLRLIYYSQIVNDFQKGDIAEGYSVSREKKESFPLTVTSAQKNPTAFYLCASSISQVVYEQYFGPGTRLTVT.

The CDR3 region is CSVGTKRLDGYTF. The CDR3 nucleotides read TGCAGCGTTGGGACAAAACGTTTGGATGGCTACACCTTC. The chain has TRBV29-1 and TRBJ1-2; D possibly corresponds to TRBD1 (5 bases). The CDR3 is 13 residues long. V lost 4 bases, J lost 6 bases, and 15 bases lay in between. The V gene's germline CDR1 is SQVTM and CDR2 ANQGSEA.

This chain uses TRBV5-1 with TRBJ2-3; 8 bases fit TRBD2. The V and J ends lost 1 base and 5 bases, in that order; junction bases with no gene match: 6. The CDR3 runs to 15 residues. Looked up from germline, CDR1 is SGHRS and CDR2 is YFSETQ. The CDR3 nucleotides are TGCGCCAGCAGCTTGTCGGGAGGGATCGTAGATACGCAGTATTTT. Encoded protein: CASSLSGGIVDTQYF.

V is TRBV5-1 and J is TRBJ2-5, with 7 positions matching TRBD2. CDR1 and CDR2 (germline): SGHRS, YFSETQ. V shed 7 bases, J shed 4 bases, and the junction held 13 bases outside the gene matches. This CDR3 has 15 amino acids. The CDR3 sequence is CASGSGLVGGETQYF. DNA for the CDR3: TGCGCCAGCGGCTCCGGACTAGTGGGCGGAGAGACCCAGTACTTC.

The gene calls are TRBV5-4 and TRBJ2-2; D might be TRBD1 (5 bases). Trimming cost V 1 base and J 4 bases, with 14 bases left between them. The CDR3 spans 16 residues. The germline CDR1 and CDR2 sequences are SGHNT and YYREEE (reference sequence). In nucleotides, the CDR3 is TGTGCCAGCAGCTTGTTAACAGGACGCGGCACCGGGGAGCTGTTTTTT. As protein: CASSLLTGRGTGELFF.

The rearrangement links TRBV4-1 to TRBJ2-2; tentative D call: TRBD1 (6 bases). CDR3 length: 15 amino acids. Germline values: CDR1 MGHRA, CDR2 YSYEKL. Between the trimmed V and J ends, which lost 5 bases and 1 base, there was a span of 11 bases. The CDR3, as DNA: TGCGCCAGCAGCACCCCGGACAGGAACACCGGGGAGCTGTTTTTT. Translating it yields CASSTPDRNTGELFF.

The chain joins TRBV6-5 to TRBJ2-2; D remains unclear. Trimming pared 8 bases from V and 2 bases from J, leaving 6 bases between. CDR3 size: 12 residues. Germline values: CDR1 MNHEY, CDR2 SVGAGI. The CDR3 coding sequence is TGTGCCAGCGGCCGCAACACCGGGGAGCTGTTTTTT. It specifies CASGRNTGELFF.

The chain links TRBV7-9 to TRBJ2-5, with D unclear. Deletions cut 4 bases from V and 5 bases from J, with 14 bases between. The germline CDR1 and CDR2 sequences are SEHNR and FQNEAQ (reference sequence). The CDR3 length is 14 residues. The CDR3 coding sequence is TGTGCCAGCAGCTCCCGCCCGACTGGGGAGACCCAGTACTTC. It translates to CASSSRPTGETQYF. The variable domain in full, with the rest retrieved from reference TRBV7-9 and TRBJ2-5, is DTGVSQNPRHKITKRGQNVTFRCDPISEHNRLYWYRQTLGQGPEFLTYFQNEAQLEKSRLLSDRFSAERPKGSFSTLEIQRTEQGDSAMYLCASSSRPTGETQYFGPGTRLLVL.

The rearrangement uses TRBV4-1 and TRBJ2-5, with D possibly being TRBD1 (6 bases). With 0 bases removed from V and 5 bases from J, the gap between germline ends came to 16 bases. CDR1 is MGHRA, CDR2 YSYEKL, per germline. The CDR3 runs 16 residues. CDR3 amino acids: CASSQDPNRAWETQYF. The DNA for the CDR3 is TGCGCCAGCAGCCAAGATCCGAACAGGGCGTGGGAGACCCAGTACTTC.

This clone was found once. This chain connects TRBV28 to TRBJ2-7, with 8 bases lining up with TRBD2. Germline V gene data show CDR1 as MDHEN and CDR2 as SYDVKM. J was trimmed by 1 base and V by 2 bases; bases with no gene match: 1. The length of the CDR3 is 14 residues. The CDR3 DNA reads as TGTGCCAGCAGTTTACGCGGGAGGTCCTACGAGCAGTACTTC. Protein product: CASSLRGRSYEQYF.

The V and J genes are TRBV7-9 and TRBJ1-5; 7 bases are a match to TRBD1. V lost 5 bases, J lost 5 bases, and 6 bases stayed unmatched. Germline V gene data show CDR1 as SEHNR and CDR2 as FQNEAQ (reference sequence). The CDR3 has 14 amino acids. The CDR3 is CASSAGGSHQPQHF. The CDR3 DNA is TGTGCCAGCAGCGCAGGGGGATCTCATCAGCCCCAGCATTTT. Complete variable domain (other parts from reference TRBV7-9 and TRBJ1-5): DTGVSQNPRHKITKRGQNVTFRCDPISEHNRLYWYRQTLGQGPEFLTYFQNEAQLEKSRLLSDRFSAERPKGSFSTLEIQRTEQGDSAMYLCASSAGGSHQPQHFGDGTRLSIL.

The CDR3: CASSALAGEGLEQYF. The CDR3 DNA is TGTGCCAGCTCAGCTTTAGCGGGAGAGGGTCTCGAGCAGTACTTC. The chain joins TRBV18 to TRBJ2-7, with 9 bases lining up with TRBD2. Trimming at V came to 5 bases and at J to 6 bases, leaving 11 bases not matched to a gene. The CDR3 length is 15 residues. CDR1 KGHSH and CDR2 LQKENI come from the germline V gene.

The CDR3: CASSVDGGSSYEQYF. The CDR3 DNA reads TGTGCCAGCAGCGTCGACGGGGGTTCCTCCTACGAGCAGTACTTC. The V gene is TRBV9, the J gene TRBJ2-7; TRBD2 is a possible D gene (6 bases). Deletions cut 2 bases from V and 0 bases from J, with 12 bases between. The CDR3 spans 15 residues. Germline CDR1 is SGDLS and CDR2 is YYNGEE.

CDR3 in DNA: TGCAGCGTTGAAAACCAGAGGAGGGAGACCCAGTACTTC. Its translation: CSVENQRRETQYF. This chain connects TRBV29-1 to TRBJ2-5; D is possibly TRBD2 (5 bases). The CDR3 extends over 13 amino acids. The V end was cut by 2 bases, the J end by 5 bases, with 12 bases between. The germline CDR1 and CDR2 sequences are SQVTM and ANQGSEA.

This chain joins TRBV28 and TRBJ2-5; 12 nucleotides line up with TRBD2. Trimming removed 6 bases from V and 4 bases from J; junction bases left unmatched: 6. The CDR3 loop spans 15 amino acids. Germline V gene data show CDR1 as MDHEN and CDR2 as SYDVKM. The CDR3 sequence: CASRATSGSRETQYF. CDR3 DNA: TGTGCCAGCAGGGCGACTAGCGGGAGTCGAGAGACCCAGTACTTC.

This rearrangement joins TRBV9 to TRBJ2-3; D might be TRBD2 (6 bases). Germline V lookup: CDR1 SGDLS, CDR2 YYNGEE. The CDR3 contains 14 residues. V dropped 4 bases and J dropped 3 bases, with 12 bases sitting between them. The CDR3 reads CASSNRELTDTQYF. For the CDR3, the DNA is TGTGCCAGCAGCAACCGGGAGCTTACAGATACGCAGTATTTT.

The rearrangement uses TRBV5-1 and TRBJ1-3; D not resolved. The V end was cut by 3 bases, the J end by 4 bases, with 11 bases between. Germline V gene lookup returns CDR1 SGHRS and CDR2 YFSETQ. CDR3 length: 14 amino acids. In DNA, the CDR3 is TGCGCCAGCAGCTCCGGACTGGTCGGAAACACCATATATTTT. As protein: CASSSGLVGNTIYF.

The chain carries TRBV27 and TRBJ2-3; perhaps TRBD1 as D (5 bases). Trimming removed 0 bases from V and 0 bases from J, with 7 bases in between. This CDR3 spans 15 amino acids. Per the germline V gene, CDR1 is MNHEY and CDR2 is SMNVEV (reference sequence). The CDR3 sequence is CASSLSHRSTDTQYF. CDR3 nucleotides: TGTGCCAGCAGTTTATCCCACAGGAGCACAGATACGCAGTATTTT.

The chain has TRBV6-1 and TRBJ2-7, with 7 bases aligning to TRBD1. Germline trimming cut 5 bases from V and 3 bases from J; bases unmatched to any gene: 7. CDR1 is MNHNS and CDR2 is SASEGT in the germline V gene. CDR3 length: 14 amino acids. The CDR3, as DNA: TGTGCCAGCAGTCAGAGACAGGGAGACTACGAGCAGTACTTC. This sequence encodes CASSQRQGDYEQYF.

This clone was observed a single time. This sequence joins TRBV29-1 and TRBJ2-7, with 11 bases aligning to TRBD2. V was clipped by 1 base and J by 7 bases; unmatched bases: 12. The germline CDR1 and CDR2 sequences are SQVTM and ANQGSEA. The CDR3 spans 16 residues. The CDR3 DNA reads as TGCAGCGTTGAAGTAGGACTAGCGGGTATTCGGGGAGAGCAGTACTTC. The encoded protein is CSVEVGLAGIRGEQYF.